The rows below give T cell receptor beta chains drawn from one sample of a study of CD8 T cells in Susac syndrome. TCRdb ran MiXCR on the immunoSEQ multiplex PCR reads and lists one entry per CDR3 protein. This table holds approximately 230,000 distinct CDR3 sequences, around 93% found once. What was sequenced was CD4+ T cells from PBMCs. These receptor sequences come from a human donor with multiple sclerosis. Both conserved end residues are part of each CDR3.

V gene	J gene	CDR3 protein
TRBV2	TRBJ1-2	CASSVTGDYGYTF
TRBV5-4	TRBJ2-4	CASSLGYGENIQYF
TRBV9	TRBJ2-3	CASSVSPGWGPSTDTQYF
TRBV5-1	TRBJ2-7	CASSLAHGATYEQYF
TRBV6-1	TRBJ1-3	CASTLTGQSSGNTIYF
TRBV27	TRBJ2-7	CASSLFLGIAYEQYF
TRBV29-1	TRBJ2-6	CSVDTGANVLTF
TRBV2	TRBJ1-5	CASTGARSNQPQHF
TRBV5-1	TRBJ2-1	CASSFGGLSNEQFF
TRBV29-1	TRBJ1-2	CSVSGGDYGYTF
TRBV2	TRBJ2-2	CASSAVTWGTGELFF
TRBV5-1	TRBJ2-3	CASSTARQSGTDTQYF
TRBV4-2	TRBJ1-5	CASSQAREPQHF
TRBV19	TRBJ1-2	CASNQDTYGYTF
TRBV5-1	TRBJ2-6	CASSLGGQQNSGANVLTF
TRBV6-6	TRBJ1-2	CASSTDRGIYGYTF
TRBV20-1	TRBJ2-3	CSARTQGADTQYF
TRBV12-3/TRBV12-4	TRBJ2-1	CASSRPSFGADNEQFF
TRBV5-1	TRBJ2-1	CASSREGSSYNEQFF
TRBV27	TRBJ2-7	CASSFSTASERYF
TRBV28	TRBJ2-5	CASSSGSSGDPQYF
TRBV20-1	TRBJ2-2	CSAREGANTGELFF
TRBV5-1	TRBJ1-2	CASSEPGFAPGYTF
TRBV28	TRBJ1-2	CASSLSRVDGYTF
TRBV30	TRBJ2-5	CAWNRLAEETQYF
TRBV5-1	TRBJ1-1	CASSDRVAMNTEAFF
TRBV4-1	TRBJ2-2	CASSQDLRGIDTGELFF
TRBV12-3/TRBV12-4	TRBJ1-4	CASSSRDPDRGELFF
TRBV20-1	TRBJ1-1	CSASPDRNFNTEAFF
TRBV7-9	TRBJ1-5	CASSGIERGGGNQPQHF
TRBV14	TRBJ1-1	CASSALDSRVEAFF